This T cell receptor (beta chain) is drawn from a study of blood T cell repertoires in COVID-19. Background on the study: There were acute and convalescent COVID-19 samples, and they came from the United States, Italy and Spain. Sample material is recorded as cDNA or gDNA derived from T cells, B-cell-depleted T cells, or PBMCs.

V shed 1 base and J 2 bases; nucleotides not matched to a gene: 2. CDR1 is SGHTA and CDR2 is FQGNSA in the germline V gene. The CDR3 has 15 residues. Per the study methods: Reference gene primer amplification in the assay estimated nucleated cell counts. The data were produced by immunoSEQ multiplex PCR, yet TCRdb's version contains in-frame clones alone and is incomplete. V and J calls and clone size are copied from that table; D and trimming were computed from the DNA. The table shows fewer than 200,000 clones, with around 87% occurring only once. Sequenced sample: peripheral blood. This receptor was taken from a man aged 40-50 years with active or convalescent COVID-19. V usage is TRBV7-2 and J usage is TRBJ1-3; TRBD1 aligns across 7 bases. This CDR3 is CASSLGGGTGNTIYF. CDR3 DNA: TGTGCCAGCAGCTTAGGAGGGGGCACTGGAAACACCATATATTTT.